This T cell receptor (beta chain) originates from a study of cytomegalovirus exposure and HLA in healthy donors. General observations from the study: Prior analysis indicated that the majority of TCR beta V segments exhibited productivity approximately 87% or approximately 30% of the time. In a later analysis, HLA-C alleles had the fewest associated TCRs, DRB1 alleles the most.

PCR amplification relied on 60 Vbeta primers (plus 13 Jbeta primers). The repertoire was sequenced with immunoSEQ multiplex PCR; TCRdb's copy has only in-frame clones and lacks some. Among around 110,000 clones listed, 50% to 65% were seen once. In nominal health when sampled, donors likely had unrecorded immune exposures nonetheless. Points on this clone: Its specificity is not known.

The TCR originated in a woman between 35 and 50 years old in good health and CMV-seropositive. Sequencing was performed on PBMCs.

CDR3: CASSTTIGAGELFF. DNA for the CDR3: TGTGCCAGTAGTACCACCATCGGTGCCGGGGAGCTGTTTTTT. The V and J genes are TRBV19 and TRBJ2-2, with D unresolved. Looked up from germline, CDR1 is LNHDA and CDR2 is SQIVND (reference sequence). V was shortened by 4 bases and J by 6 bases, with 12 bases between the two germline ends. The CDR3 consists of 14 residues.